This paragraph covers one TCR beta chain sequence. This record belongs to a study of blood T cell repertoires in COVID-19. Sequenced by immunoSEQ multiplex PCR; TCRdb stores in-frame clones only, minus some. The sample has around 200,000 clones, about 86% seen once. Germline V gene lookup returns CDR1 SEHNR and CDR2 FQNEAQ (reference sequence). The length of the CDR3 is 16 residues. Trimming cost V 5 bases and J 5 bases; bases outside gene matches: 12. Source material: peripheral blood. The chain has TRBV7-9 and TRBJ2-1, with 7 bases identical to TRBD1. The sequence was obtained from a young man with active or convalescent COVID-19. This CDR3 reads CASSPTGYRRDNEQFF. CDR3 bases: TGTGCCAGCAGCCCGACAGGGTATAGAAGAGACAATGAGCAGTTCTTC.